What follows describes a single TCR beta chain. No antigen is known for it. This CDR3 has 12 residues. Germline V gene lookup returns CDR1 MNHNS and CDR2 SASEGT. Trimming shortened V by 1 base and J by 4 bases, and 5 bases separated the two germline ends. Sequencing used immunoSEQ multiplex PCR; TCRdb keeps in-frame clones, though not all of them. The data hold around 57,000 clones, with around 93% observed a single time. The sample belongs to a study of OX40 agonist ivuxolimab in advanced cancers. Whole-study findings and limits: It was not determined which antigens were specifically recognized by the peripheral T cells that had undergone clonal expansion.

The sequence was collected from an adult with an advanced solid tumor such as melanoma, head and neck, liver or kidney cancer. The source was CD4+ or CD8+ T cells sorted from blood, collected in a trial of the OX40 agonist ivuxolimab. The chain joins TRBV6-1 to TRBJ2-7; D is unresolved. CDR3 loop: CASSEGIYEQYV. In DNA form, the CDR3 reads TGTGCCAGCAGTGAAGGCATTTACGAGCAGTACGTC.